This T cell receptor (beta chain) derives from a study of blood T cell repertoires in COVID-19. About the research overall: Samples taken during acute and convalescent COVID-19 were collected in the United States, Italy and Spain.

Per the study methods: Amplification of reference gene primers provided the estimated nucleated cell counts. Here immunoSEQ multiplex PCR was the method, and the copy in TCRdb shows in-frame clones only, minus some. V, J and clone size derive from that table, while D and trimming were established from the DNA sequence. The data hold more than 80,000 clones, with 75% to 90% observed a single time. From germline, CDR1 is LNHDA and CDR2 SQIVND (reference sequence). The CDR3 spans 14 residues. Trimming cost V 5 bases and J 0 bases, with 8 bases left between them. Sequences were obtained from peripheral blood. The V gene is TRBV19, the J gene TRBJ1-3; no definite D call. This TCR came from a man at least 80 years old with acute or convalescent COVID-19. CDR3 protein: CASSAGYSGNTIYF. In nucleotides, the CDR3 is TGTGCCAGTAGTGCGGGGTACTCTGGAAACACCATATATTTT. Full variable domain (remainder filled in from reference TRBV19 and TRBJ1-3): DGGITQSPKYLFRKEGQNVTLSCEQNLNHDAMYWYRQDPGQGLRLIYYSQIVNDFQKGDIAEGYSVSREKKESFPLTVTSAQKNPTAFYLCASSAGYSGNTIYFGEGSWLTVV.